The rows below give T cell receptor beta chains drawn from one sample of a study of T-cell memory formation after mild COVID-19. TCRdb independently ran MiXCR on the 5' RACE reads; one entry per CDR3 protein. The sample records roughly 100,000 distinct CDR3 sequences, 10% to 15% being singletons. Sequenced sample: PBMCs or a T cell subset sorted from them (not recorded which). These receptors were taken from an adult woman who had mild COVID-19 (a few samples of this study predate the infection). Cell type and time point are not known. Each CDR3 is given without its conserved first and last residue. Each record gives: V gene, D gene, J gene, CDR3 protein. A D gene is named only where the DNA matches it firmly.

V: TRBV20-1
D: -
J: TRBJ2-7
CDR3: SARDLALYEQY

V: TRBV9
D: TRBD2
J: TRBJ2-1
CDR3: ASTGTSGGTLSYNEQF

V: TRBV29-1
D: -
J: TRBJ1-1
CDR3: SVGRPNTEAF

V: TRBV11-2
D: TRBD1
J: TRBJ2-7
CDR3: ASSSPRGQGAYEQY

V: TRBV6-2/TRBV6-3
D: -
J: TRBJ2-7
CDR3: ASSYVSVSVDPTAYEQY

V: TRBV19
D: -
J: TRBJ2-3
CDR3: ASSIAGVHADTQY

V: TRBV14
D: -
J: TRBJ2-5
CDR3: ASSQDLEGGHLGTQY

V: TRBV27
D: -
J: TRBJ2-3
CDR3: ASSLITSTDTQY

V: TRBV5-6
D: TRBD1
J: TRBJ2-7
CDR3: ASSGGTGAYEQY

V: TRBV6-5
D: TRBD1
J: TRBJ1-2
CDR3: ASRGQGLHYGYT

V: TRBV5-1
D: -
J: TRBJ2-7
CDR3: ASSDGQYYEQY

V: TRBV11-2
D: -
J: TRBJ2-7
CDR3: ASSLDAGFLREQY

V: TRBV24-1
D: -
J: TRBJ2-3
CDR3: ATSAGDTQY

V: TRBV6-1
D: TRBD2
J: TRBJ2-7
CDR3: ASSPQAGVPYEQY

V: TRBV7-9
D: -
J: TRBJ2-2
CDR3: ASSLRGTGELF

V: TRBV4-2
D: TRBD1
J: TRBJ1-2
CDR3: ASSQELSRQGYGYT

V: TRBV6-5
D: -
J: TRBJ1-2
CDR3: ASSYSTVAVPYGYT

V: TRBV6-4
D: -
J: TRBJ1-5
CDR3: DSSVDSNQPQH

V: TRBV7-2
D: TRBD1
J: TRBJ2-2
CDR3: ASSLRQGTGELF

V: TRBV30
D: -
J: TRBJ2-1
CDR3: AWSRPGEANEQF

V: TRBV7-2
D: TRBD2
J: TRBJ2-1
CDR3: ASSPPGLAGYPYNEQF

V: TRBV6-2/TRBV6-3
D: TRBD1
J: TRBJ2-7
CDR3: ASSYSQIRDRGADEQY

V: TRBV7-6
D: -
J: TRBJ2-7
CDR3: ASSLPGPSYEQY

V: TRBV4-2
D: -
J: TRBJ2-6
CDR3: ASSQEPGHSFSGANVLT

V: TRBV6-5
D: TRBD1
J: TRBJ2-7
CDR3: ASSYGTGGHEQY

V: TRBV19
D: -
J: TRBJ2-1
CDR3: ASGIPAERPYNEQF

V: TRBV7-8
D: TRBD2
J: TRBJ2-7
CDR3: ASSFSSGRSSYEQY

V: TRBV4-1
D: -
J: TRBJ2-3
CDR3: ASSQENTDTQY

V: TRBV3-1
D: -
J: TRBJ1-2
CDR3: ASSQELRTNYGYT

V: TRBV6-1
D: -
J: TRBJ2-7
CDR3: ASGGWASSYEQY

V: TRBV7-2
D: TRBD1
J: TRBJ2-3
CDR3: ASSRQTGDLTDTQY

V: TRBV4-1
D: -
J: TRBJ2-1
CDR3: ASSQPGPPYNEQF

V: TRBV24-1
D: TRBD2
J: TRBJ2-1
CDR3: ATSDRGGTYNEQF

V: TRBV15
D: -
J: TRBJ2-3
CDR3: ATSRAPGTTDTQY

V: TRBV15
D: -
J: TRBJ2-2
CDR3: ATSRDEGTGTSGELF

V: TRBV20-1
D: TRBD2
J: TRBJ2-3
CDR3: SARDYGLADTDTQY

V: TRBV4-1
D: -
J: TRBJ2-7
CDR3: ASSPRDSDYEQY

V: TRBV5-4
D: TRBD1
J: TRBJ1-1
CDR3: ASSTGQGYTEAF